This T cell receptor (beta chain) was observed in a study of T-cell memory formation after mild COVID-19. Study results and limitations: Within pre-infection memory, some responding clones were found, suggesting cross-reactive memory joined. From day 15 to 85, contracting clones were balanced between CD4 and CD8, whereas later expanders leaned toward CD4+.

This clonotype came up a few times. The antigen remains undetermined. Researchers used 5'RACE with constant-segment primers to make TCR alpha and TCR beta cDNA libraries that carry sample barcodes and UMIs. Via MiXCR, TCRdb re-called the 5' RACE reads, giving one row per CDR3 protein. Among hundreds of thousands of distinct CDR3 sequences listed, approximately 18% were seen once. CDR1 MNHEY and CDR2 SVGAGI come from the germline V gene. V was trimmed by 5 bases and J by 4 bases, leaving 10 bases between them. The CDR3 is 13 residues long. Sample: PBMCs or a T cell subset sorted from them (not recorded which). This chain joins TRBV6-5 and TRBJ2-3; D gene uncertain. The TCR originated in an adult woman who had mild COVID-19 (a few samples of this study predate the infection). Cell type and time point are not known. The CDR3 sequence: CASSGSFADTQYF. The DNA of the CDR3 is TGTGCCAGCAGTGGGTCGTTCGCAGATACGCAGTATTTT.